This entry lists 30 T cell receptor beta chains sequenced from one sample in a study of T-cell memory formation after mild COVID-19. TCRdb used MiXCR to reprocess the 5' RACE reads, holding one entry per CDR3 protein. The repertoire holds 400,000 to 500,000 distinct CDR3 sequences, with roughly 18% as singletons. The specimen was PBMCs or a T cell subset sorted from them (not recorded which). The receptors here all came from a man younger than 35 who had mild COVID-19 (a few samples of this study predate the infection). Cell type and time point are not known.

This clonotype was counted only a few times. This rearrangement joins TRBV7-9 to TRBJ1-1; TRBD1 is a possible D gene (6 bases). CDR1 and CDR2 from the germline V gene are SEHNR and FQNEAQ (reference sequence). The CDR3 contains 12 residues. Trimming took 6 bases from V and 4 from J, leaving 9 bases between them. The CDR3 reads CASSQGSTEAFF. For the CDR3, the DNA is TGTGCCAGCAGTCAGGGGTCCACTGAAGCTTTCTTT. Variable domain in full (rest from reference TRBV7-9 and TRBJ1-1): DTGVSQNPRHKITKRGQNVTFRCDPISEHNRLYWYRQTLGQGPEFLTYFQNEAQLEKSRLLSDRFSAERPKGSFSTLEIQRTEQGDSAMYLCASSQGSTEAFFGQGTRLTVV.

The chain uses TRBV7-2 and TRBJ1-1, with D hard to call. In germline, CDR1 is SGHTA, CDR2 FQGNSA. The CDR3 is 12 amino acids. The V end was cut by 4 bases, the J end by 11 bases, with 14 bases between. The CDR3 DNA reads as TGTGCCAGCAGCTCCCGAGGCTCGGGCGCTTTCTTT. Protein: CASSSRGSGAFF. The whole variable domain, remainder taken from reference TRBV7-2 and TRBJ1-1, is GAGVSQSPSNKVTEKGKDVELRCDPISGHTALYWYRQSLGQGLEFLIYFQGNSAPDKSGLPSDRFSAERTGGSVSTLTIQRTQQEDSAVYLCASSSRGSGAFFGQGTRLTVV.

This clonotype was recorded at least ten times. The V and J genes are TRBV7-2 and TRBJ2-3; D gene unclear. Trimming stripped 6 bases from V and 0 bases from J, with 7 bases between. Germline CDR1 SGHTA, CDR2 FQGNSA. This CDR3 comprises 13 residues. The CDR3 sequence: CASRLASTDTQYF. The CDR3 nucleotides read TGTGCCAGCAGGTTGGCGAGCACAGATACGCAGTATTTT.

This clonotype appeared a few times. This chain joins TRBV12-2 and TRBJ1-6; the table's D call, TRBD1, was not checked against the DNA. TRBV12-2 is classified as a pseudogene. This CDR3 is 16 amino acids long. DNA of the CDR3: TGTGCAAGTCGCTTAGTGGGTCTGCGGACAGGGATTACCCTCCACTTT. Its translation is CASRLVGLRTGITLHF.

This clonotype was counted a few times. V is TRBV4-2 and J is TRBJ2-1; 9 nucleotides align to TRBD2. Germline V gene lookup returns CDR1 LGHNA and CDR2 YNFKEQ. The CDR3 is 17 amino acids. V dropped 0 bases and J dropped 8; count of bases not matched to a gene: 11. CDR3 nucleotides: TGTGCCAGCAGCCAAGACGCTGCGGGGGGGATGGGAGATGAGCAGTTCTTC. Encoded protein: CASSQDAAGGMGDEQFF.

This clonotype showed up just once. The chain links TRBV7-9 to TRBJ2-7, with D maybe TRBD2 (5 bases). Germline V CDR1 and CDR2: SEHNR, FQNEAQ (reference sequence). V lost 4 bases, J lost 5 bases, and 15 bases lay in between. This CDR3 region has 14 residues. In nucleotides, the CDR3 is TGTGCCAGCAGCTCGGACCGAAGAGGGCACGAGCAGTACGTC. Residues: CASSSDRRGHEQYV.

This clonotype came up a few times. The V call is TRBV12-3 or TRBV12-4, the J call TRBJ2-5; D tentatively reads TRBD1 or TRBD2 (5 bases each). This CDR3 has 16 residues. V was pared by 6 bases and J by 9 bases, with 26 bases between. The CDR3 nucleotides read TGTGCCAGCAGGCCAACTACTACGCCTCTTAGAGGGGCCCAGTACTTC. Amino acid sequence: CASRPTTTPLRGAQYF.

This clonotype appeared a few times. This chain joins TRBV6-6 and TRBJ2-3, with D possibly being TRBD1 (7 bases). The CDR3 runs 16 residues. The V and J ends lost 5 bases and 3 bases respectively, with 18 bases between them. CDR1 is MNHNY, CDR2 SVGAGI, per germline (reference sequence). Written as DNA, the CDR3 is TGTGCCAGCAGTCTATCAGGGGGACTTTCGACAGATACGCAGTATTTT. Protein: CASSLSGGLSTDTQYF.

The chain couples TRBV4-1 to TRBJ2-1, with a possible D match to TRBD2 (6 bases). CDR3 size: 16 residues. CDR1 is MGHRA, CDR2 YSYEKL, per germline. V was trimmed by 0 bases and J by 9 bases, leaving 18 bases between them. CDR3 in DNA: TGCGCCAGCAGCCAAGAATCGGGGGTAGGGAGAAGTGAGCAGTTCTTC. Amino acid sequence: CASSQESGVGRSEQFF.

The CDR3 nucleotides read TGTGCCAGCAGTGGGCCGGGGAACGAGCAGTACTTC. Translated, it gives CASSGPGNEQYF. The V gene is TRBV6-1, the J gene TRBJ2-7, with a tentative D call TRBD2 (5 bases). This CDR3 comprises 12 residues. Trimming took 4 bases from V and 5 from J, leaving 9 bases between them. CDR1 is MNHNS, CDR2 SASEGT, per germline.

The V gene is TRBV7-2, the J gene TRBJ1-2; weak D call: TRBD1 (6 bases). With 5 bases removed from V and 6 bases from J, the gap between germline ends came to 13 bases. This CDR3 spans 13 amino acids. The V gene's germline CDR1 is SGHTA and CDR2 FQGNSA. CDR3 protein: CASSQRGGDGYTF. In DNA form, the CDR3 reads TGTGCCAGCAGCCAAAGGGGGGGTGATGGCTACACCTTC.

This clonotype was found a few times. The chain has TRBV19 and TRBJ1-5, with no clear D. This CDR3 is 15 amino acids long. Looked up from germline, CDR1 is LNHDA and CDR2 is SQIVND (reference sequence). The V and J ends lost 5 bases and 0 bases respectively, with 11 bases between them. The CDR3 spells CASSPRRNSNQPQHF. The CDR3 DNA reads as TGTGCCAGTAGTCCTCGACGGAATAGCAATCAGCCCCAGCATTTT.

This clonotype was detected ten times or more. The V gene is TRBV7-2, the J gene TRBJ2-5, with TRBD2 matching over 9 bases. Per the germline V gene, CDR1 is SGHTA and CDR2 is FQGNSA. The CDR3 extends over 16 amino acids. With V trimmed by 2 bases and J by 2 bases, 6 bases remained unmatched. CDR3 amino acids: CASSLSLAGSQETQYF. CDR3 in DNA: TGTGCCAGCAGCTTATCCCTAGCGGGGAGTCAAGAGACCCAGTACTTC.

The CDR3 region is CASSLRGPPYNEQFF. In DNA form, the CDR3 reads TGTGCCAGCAGCTTACGGGGTCCCCCCTACAATGAGCAGTTCTTC. The J gene is TRBJ2-1, the V gene TRBV7-3; tentatively, D is TRBD2 (5 bases). Per germline, CDR1 SGHTA and CDR2 FQGTGA. With 2 bases removed from V and 2 bases from J, the gap between germline ends came to 10 bases. The CDR3 is 15 residues long.

This clonotype was counted ten times or more. This sequence joins TRBV4-2 and TRBJ2-7; possibly TRBD1 for D (6 bases). The V gene lost 0 bases and the J gene lost 0 bases, with 15 bases spanning the gap. There are 17 residues in the CDR3. Germline V gene data show CDR1 as LGHNA and CDR2 as YNFKEQ. CDR3 nucleotides: TGTGCCAGCAGCCAAGAAGGTTGGGGGCAGAGCTCCTACGAGCAGTACTTC. Translating it yields CASSQEGWGQSSYEQYF.

The rearrangement uses TRBV7-9 and TRBJ2-3; D gene uncertain. The germline gives CDR1 SEHNR, CDR2 FQNEAQ (reference sequence). With 5 bases removed from V and 1 base from J, the gap between germline ends came to 16 bases. The CDR3 sequence is 16 residues long. The CDR3 here is CASSDRPTRGTDTQYF. CDR3 nucleotides: TGTGCCAGCAGCGACCGACCTACACGAGGCACAGATACGCAGTATTTT.

The chain employs TRBV5-1 and TRBJ2-2, with a tentative D call TRBD1 (6 bases). Deletions cut 3 bases from V and 4 bases from J, with 10 bases between. CDR1 is SGHRS and CDR2 is YFSETQ in the germline V gene. The CDR3 runs 14 residues. The CDR3 nucleotides read TGCGCCAGCAGCTCCCAGGGGAGCACCGGGGAGCTGTTTTTT. This gives the protein CASSSQGSTGELFF.

This CDR3 reads CASSLPSSYEQYF. The CDR3 nucleotides read TGTGCCAGCAGTTTACCGAGCTCCTACGAGCAGTACTTC. The chain couples TRBV12-3 or TRBV12-4 to TRBJ2-7, with no clear D. The V end lost 2 bases, the J end lost 0 bases, and 5 bases lay between the germline ends. This CDR3 is built from 13 residues.

This clonotype occurred many times. The CDR3 DNA reads as TGTGCTAGTGGTTTTGACTTGGCCCCTGGCACAGATACGCAGTATTTT. Translation: CASGFDLAPGTDTQYF. This chain uses TRBV12-5 with TRBJ2-3, with no clear D. The V gene lost 3 bases and the J gene lost 1 base, with 14 bases spanning the gap. Germline loops: CDR1 LGHNT, CDR2 FRNRAP. The CDR3 is 16 residues long.

The chain combines TRBV7-7 with TRBJ2-5, with TRBD1 matching 7 bases. J gave up 2 bases and V 1 base, and 10 bases lay outside the gene matches. The CDR3 is 17 residues long. Germline CDR1 SSHAT, CDR2 FNYEAQ (reference sequence). The CDR3, as DNA: TGTGCCAGCAGCTTAGGAGACAGGGTAACCGCTCAAGAGACCCAGTACTTC. Amino acid sequence: CASSLGDRVTAQETQYF.

The CDR3 spells CASSTETGWDSPLHF. The CDR3 DNA sequence: TGCGCCAGCAGCACGGAGACAGGGTGGGATTCACCCCTCCACTTT. The genes are TRBV5-1 and TRBJ1-6; 7 bases align to TRBD1. The germline CDR1 and CDR2 sequences are SGHRS and YFSETQ. V shed 4 bases, J shed 8 bases, and the junction held 9 bases outside the gene matches. The CDR3 has 15 amino acids.

This clonotype has just a few counts. The CDR3 nucleotides read TGTGCCAGCCATCGGAGGGGCCTGGTCCTCTCTGGAAACACCATATATTTT. It translates to CASHRRGLVLSGNTIYF. The chain couples TRBV12-3 or TRBV12-4 to TRBJ1-3, with TRBD1 as a possible D gene (5 bases). This CDR3 contains 17 residues. The germline V and J ends were trimmed by 8 bases and 0 bases, with 20 bases remaining between them.

The V gene is TRBV6-2 or TRBV6-3, the J gene TRBJ2-1; TRBD2 matches at 11 bases. This CDR3 region has 16 residues. In germline, CDR1 is MNHEY, CDR2 SVGEGT. The V and J ends lost 5 bases and 5 bases, in that order; junction bases with no gene match: 8. The CDR3 loop reads CASSEVAGGHNNEQFF. The CDR3 DNA follows: TGTGCCAGCAGTGAAGTAGCGGGGGGGCATAACAATGAGCAGTTCTTC.

In its sample, this clonotype was seen a few times. V usage is TRBV5-4 and J usage is TRBJ2-5; 10 nucleotides align to TRBD1. V gave up 4 bases and J gave up 5 bases; unmatched junction bases: 8. Germline lookup yields CDR1 SGHNT and CDR2 YYREEE (reference sequence). This CDR3 has 15 amino acids. CDR3 sequence reads: CASSEGQGLRETQYF. As DNA, the CDR3 is TGTGCCAGCAGCGAGGGACAGGGGTTGCGGGAGACCCAGTACTTC.

This clonotype was detected only a few times. This rearrangement joins TRBV4-3 to TRBJ2-3; D gene unclear. The CDR3 runs 13 residues. Germline CDR1 is LGHNA and CDR2 is YSLEER. V lost 0 bases, J lost 8 bases, and 9 bases lay in between. CDR3 coding DNA: TGCGCCAGCAGCCAAGAACCGTCTCGTACGCAGTATTTT. It codes for CASSQEPSRTQYF.

This clonotype was counted between two and nine times. V gene TRBV7-3 combines with J gene TRBJ2-3, with 9 nucleotides matching TRBD2. The J segment lost 0 bases and the V segment lost 5 bases, leaving 12 bases of the junction unmatched. Germline-derived CDR1 and CDR2 are SGHTA and FQGTGA. The CDR3 spans 18 residues. CDR3 region: CASSAGVFAGGSTDTQYF. In DNA form, the CDR3 reads TGTGCCAGCAGCGCCGGGGTGTTTGCGGGGGGGAGCACAGATACGCAGTATTTT.

This clonotype was counted many times. In DNA, the CDR3 is TGTGCCAGCAGCCTCGGACCCACACCCCTCGAGCAGTACTTC. It codes for CASSLGPTPLEQYF. The chain uses TRBV7-2 and TRBJ2-7, with D hard to call. V was trimmed by 5 bases and J by 6 bases, leaving 17 bases between them. CDR1 is SGHTA and CDR2 is FQGNSA in the germline V gene. CDR3 length: 14 residues.

This clonotype was picked up a small number of times. The rearrangement joins TRBV5-1 to TRBJ2-3; TRBD1 matches at 9 bases. CDR3 length equals 14 residues. V was pared by 2 bases and J by 7 bases, with 5 bases of the junction left unmatched. Per germline, CDR1 SGHRS and CDR2 YFSETQ. DNA of the CDR3: TGCGCCAGCAGCTTAGGGACAGGGCGCAATACGCAGTATTTT. Its translation is CASSLGTGRNTQYF.

This clonotype was recorded only once. This chain connects TRBV9 to TRBJ2-5, with TRBD1 matching 9 bases. This CDR3 has 14 residues. CDR1 is SGDLS, CDR2 YYNGEE, per germline. J gave up 4 bases and V 0 bases, and 1 base lay outside the gene matches. The CDR3 nucleotides read TGTGCCAGCAGCGTAGGGACAGGGGTAGAGACCCAGTACTTC. It codes for CASSVGTGVETQYF.

This clonotype was observed a few times. The chain recombines TRBV7-6 with TRBJ2-5, with D unresolved. The CDR3 length is 14 residues. From germline, CDR1 is SGHVS and CDR2 FNYEAQ. V was clipped by 7 bases and J by 5 bases, with 17 bases between them. As DNA, the CDR3 is TGTGCCAGCACCCCGACTGGGGATCGGGAGACCCAGTACTTC. It codes for CASTPTGDRETQYF.